The clone carrying this T cell receptor beta chain was seen only a few times. Its antigen is as yet unknown. These data come from a study of T cell repertoires in cytomegalovirus infection. Background on the study: Through public TCR beta signatures, both CMV infection and matching HLA type were indicated.

TCRdb recomputed calls from the reads with MiXCR, one row per CDR3 protein. In the table there are some 920,000 distinct CDR3 sequences, approximately 31% of which are singletons. This CDR3 contains 15 residues. V shed 3 bases, J shed 4 bases, and the junction held 7 bases outside the gene matches. Germline loops: CDR1 DFQATT, CDR2 SNEGSKA (reference sequence). Sequenced here: cultured CD8+ T cells from PBMCs, sampled from culture after CMV antigen stimulation. The V call is TRBV20-1, the J call TRBJ2-7; 12 bases map to TRBD2. The TCR comes from a human donor in good health (CMV status not recorded). Some clones in this sample may be carry-over from other donors' samples. CDR3 residues: CSARGTSGLRYEQYF. CDR3 DNA: TGCAGTGCTAGGGGGACTAGCGGGCTCCGATACGAGCAGTACTTC.